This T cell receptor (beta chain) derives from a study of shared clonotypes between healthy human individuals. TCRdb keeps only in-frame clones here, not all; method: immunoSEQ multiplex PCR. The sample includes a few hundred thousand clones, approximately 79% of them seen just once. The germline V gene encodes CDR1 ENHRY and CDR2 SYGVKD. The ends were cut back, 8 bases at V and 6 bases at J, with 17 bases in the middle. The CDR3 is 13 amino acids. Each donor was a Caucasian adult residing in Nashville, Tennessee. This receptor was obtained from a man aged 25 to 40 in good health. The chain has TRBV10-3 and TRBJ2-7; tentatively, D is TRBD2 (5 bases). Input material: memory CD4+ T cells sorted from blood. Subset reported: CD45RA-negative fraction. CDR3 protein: CAISADNLAEQYF. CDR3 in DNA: TGTGCCATCTCAGCCGATAACCTAGCCGAGCAGTACTTC.